This entry lists 28 T cell receptor beta chains sequenced from one sample in a study of OX40 agonist ivuxolimab in advanced cancers. Using immunoSEQ multiplex PCR, the repertoire was profiled, and TCRdb retains in-frame clones only, with some absent. In the table there are approximately 50,000 clones, around nine tenths of which are singletons. This sample comprised CD4+ or CD8+ T cells sorted from blood, obtained in a trial of the OX40 agonist ivuxolimab. Receptors were obtained from an adult with an advanced solid tumor such as melanoma, head and neck, liver or kidney cancer.

This rearrangement joins TRBV6-1 to TRBJ1-1; D possibly corresponds to TRBD1 (5 bases). V lost 4 bases and J lost 6, with 18 bases in between. Germline CDR1 MNHNS, CDR2 SASEGT. This CDR3 comprises 15 residues. The DNA for the CDR3 is TGTGCCAGCAGTGTAGGGACCCTCCTTCGTCCTGAAGCTTTCTTT. Translating it yields CASSVGTLLRPEAFF.

The J gene is TRBJ1-5, the V gene TRBV6-5, with unresolved D. In germline, CDR1 is MNHEY, CDR2 SVGAGI. The V end lost 0 bases, the J end lost 7 bases, and 7 bases lay between the germline ends. The CDR3 loop spans 13 amino acids. This CDR3 reads CASSYSRTQPQHF. CDR3 nucleotides: TGTGCCAGCAGTTACTCTAGGACCCAGCCCCAGCATTTT.

Turning to this clone: At the DNA level, this CDR3 is encoded by other sequences in the same sample as well. V is TRBV7-2 and J is TRBJ2-4; TRBD2 agrees at 14 bases. V shed 0 bases and J 8 bases; nucleotides not matched to a gene: 6. Per germline, CDR1 SGHTA and CDR2 FQGNSA. The CDR3 is made up of 17 amino acids. The CDR3 protein is CASSLAAPGLAGDIQYF. In DNA, the CDR3 is TGTGCCAGCAGCTTAGCGGCCCCGGGACTAGCGGGAGACATTCAGTACTTC.

The chain couples TRBV2 to TRBJ1-6; TRBD1 matches 8 bases. Losses at the gene ends were 6 bases for V and 8 bases for J; bases not matched to a gene: 21. Germline CDR1 is SNHLY and CDR2 is FYNNEI. The CDR3 sequence is 19 residues long. The CDR3 DNA is TGTGCCAGCAGCCTAGACCTGGGCAGGGGGCAGGGAATGGATTCACCCCTCCACTTT. Translating gives CASSLDLGRGQGMDSPLHF.

This chain uses TRBV6-1 with TRBJ1-2; D gene ambiguous. The germline V gene has CDR1 MNHNS and CDR2 SASEGT. The CDR3 has 16 amino acids. V was pared by 0 bases and J by 8 bases, with 19 bases between. CDR3 bases: TGTGCCAGCAGTGAAGCCGGCCTGTGGGCCAACTTCGGCTACACCTTC. Its protein product is CASSEAGLWANFGYTF.

V is TRBV18 and J is TRBJ1-3; possible D gene TRBD1, 5 bases. V was clipped by 2 bases and J by 0 bases, with 11 bases between them. This CDR3 spans 16 amino acids. Germline assignment: CDR1 KGHSH and CDR2 LQKENI. This CDR3 is CASSPGHLSSGNTIYF. The CDR3 DNA reads as TGTGCCAGCTCACCAGGACACCTAAGCTCTGGAAACACCATATATTTT.

The chain is built from TRBV28 and TRBJ1-2; a weak D match, TRBD1 (6 bases). Per the germline V gene, CDR1 is MDHEN and CDR2 is SYDVKM. The V end lost 6 bases, the J end lost 2 bases, and 10 bases lay between the germline ends. CDR3 length: 13 amino acids. CDR3 nucleotides: TGTGCCAGCAGGGAAACAGGGAACTATGGCTACACCTTC. This codes for CASRETGNYGYTF.

The rearrangement links TRBV20-1 to TRBJ2-3; either TRBD1 or TRBD2 may fit D (5 bases each). Germline V gene sequence: CDR1 DFQATT, CDR2 SNEGSKA (reference sequence). CDR3 length: 11 amino acids. Trimming shortened V by 6 bases and J by 9 bases, and 13 bases separated the two germline ends. As DNA, the CDR3 is TGCAGTGCCGTACGGGACGACACGCAGTATTTT. As protein: CSAVRDDTQYF.

The chain carries TRBV29-1 and TRBJ1-4; the D is unclear. CDR1 is SQVTM, CDR2 ANQGSEA, per germline. The CDR3 consists of 12 residues. The V end lost 6 bases, the J end lost 3 bases, and 8 bases lay between the germline ends. The CDR3 bases are TGCAGCGTGAGGGCGCCTAATGAAAAACTGTTTTTT. Translation: CSVRAPNEKLFF.

The V gene is TRBV4-2, the J gene TRBJ1-4; D not certain. CDR1 is LGHNA and CDR2 is YNFKEQ in the germline V gene. The CDR3 covers 16 residues. Trimming pared 6 bases from V and 6 bases from J, leaving 20 bases between. The CDR3 DNA reads as TGTGCCAGCAGGTTAGGCACCGGAGAGGGTGATGAAAAACTGTTTTTT. Translation: CASRLGTGEGDEKLFF.

As DNA, the CDR3 is TGTGCCAGCAGTGAATACAGGGCTGCCTCTGGAAACACCATATATTTT. This sequence encodes CASSEYRAASGNTIYF. The chain links TRBV6-1 to TRBJ1-3, with D maybe TRBD1 (6 bases). The ends were cut back, 2 bases at V and 0 bases at J, with 11 bases in the middle. The CDR3 has 16 amino acids. Germline CDR1 and CDR2: MNHNS and SASEGT.

This CDR3 reads CASSFLEGEQFF. The CDR3 DNA reads as TGTGCCAGCAGTTTTTTAGAGGGTGAGCAGTTCTTC. This chain uses TRBV28 with TRBJ2-1, with D possibly matching TRBD2 (5 bases). The V gene's germline CDR1 is MDHEN and CDR2 SYDVKM. This CDR3 contains 12 residues. The V and J ends lost 3 bases and 9 bases respectively, with 9 bases between them.

The table lists this clone with a few counts. The chain employs TRBV6-5 and TRBJ1-1; D gene ambiguous. The CDR3 runs 15 residues. Germline V gene sequence: CDR1 MNHEY, CDR2 SVGAGI. The V gene lost 5 bases and the J gene lost 0 bases, with 13 bases spanning the gap. This chain's CDR3 is CASSRFARMNTEAFF. In DNA, the CDR3 is TGTGCCAGCAGTCGCTTCGCACGGATGAACACTGAAGCTTTCTTT.

V gene TRBV19 combines with J gene TRBJ2-1; 11 bases map to TRBD2. In germline, CDR1 is LNHDA, CDR2 SQIVND (reference sequence). V shed 5 bases and J 4 bases; nucleotides not matched to a gene: 22. This CDR3 is 21 amino acids long. The CDR3, as DNA: TGTGCCAGTAGTCGGGGCGACAGGGGTGTGTTAGCGGGAGGGACTTACAATGAGCAGTTCTTC. Translation gives CASSRGDRGVLAGGTYNEQFF.

Here the CDR3 reads CASSVNPGHNYGYTF. The CDR3 DNA reads TGCGCCAGTAGCGTAAATCCGGGACATAACTATGGCTACACCTTC. V and J are TRBV4-1 and TRBJ1-2; possibly TRBD1 for D (6 bases). V gave up 9 bases and J gave up 1 base, with 18 bases separating them. The CDR3 contains 15 residues. The germline gives CDR1 MGHRA, CDR2 YSYEKL.

The chain uses TRBV18 and TRBJ1-2, with 10 bases identical to TRBD1. CDR3 length: 13 residues. Trimming cost V 4 bases and J 6 bases; bases outside gene matches: 2. Germline V CDR1 and CDR2: KGHSH, LQKENI. CDR3 DNA sequence: TGTGCCAGCTCACTCGGGACAGGGGATGGCTACACCTTC. Its protein product is CASSLGTGDGYTF.

The chain links TRBV5-1 to TRBJ2-7, with 11 bases aligning to TRBD2. There are 14 residues in the CDR3. Germline CDR1 is SGHRS and CDR2 is YFSETQ. With 7 bases clipped from V and 1 base from J, the junction kept 4 bases outside the gene matches. This CDR3 is CASRLAGTSYEQYF. The DNA for the CDR3 is TGCGCCAGCCGACTAGCGGGGACGTCCTACGAGCAGTACTTC.

V is TRBV19 and J is TRBJ2-6; D gene unclear. CDR3 length equals 13 residues. V was trimmed by 8 bases and J by 2 bases, leaving 7 bases between them. Germline-derived CDR1 and CDR2 are LNHDA and SQIVND (reference sequence). The CDR3 protein is CASFGPGANVLTF. The CDR3 nucleotides are TGTGCCAGTTTTGGCCCTGGGGCCAACGTCCTGACTTTC.

This clone is a singleton in its sample. This sequence joins TRBV27 and TRBJ2-2; TRBD2 might be the D (5 bases). V dropped 5 bases and J dropped 5 bases, with 21 bases sitting between them. The CDR3 contains 17 residues. Germline lookup yields CDR1 MNHEY and CDR2 SMNVEV (reference sequence). The CDR3: CASSPPTAILGTGELFF. The CDR3 DNA is TGTGCCAGCAGTCCCCCCACCGCCATACTAGGGACCGGGGAGCTGTTTTTT.

This clone was observed a single time. This chain connects TRBV27 to TRBJ1-2; the D gene is possibly TRBD1 (5 bases). Germline V gene lookup returns CDR1 MNHEY and CDR2 SMNVEV (reference sequence). The CDR3 contains 14 residues. Trimming cost V 3 bases and J 4 bases, with 12 bases left between them. CDR3 bases: TGTGCCAGCAGTTTGTCCAGGGATGCCTATGGCTACACCTTC. It codes for CASSLSRDAYGYTF.

This clone was seen more than once but under ten times. The gene calls are TRBV20-1 and TRBJ1-5; 9 positions agree with TRBD1. Germline CDR1 reads DFQATT; CDR2 reads SNEGSKA (reference sequence). CDR3 length: 11 residues. V shed 5 bases, J shed 14 bases, and the junction held 7 bases outside the gene matches. CDR3 in amino acids: CSAFIRDREHF. The CDR3 DNA reads TGCAGTGCTTTCATCCGGGACAGGGAGCATTTT.

The J gene is TRBJ2-1, the V gene TRBV19; 9 nucleotides align to TRBD2. The CDR3 is 16 amino acids. The V gene's germline CDR1 is LNHDA and CDR2 SQIVND (reference sequence). J lost 7 bases, V lost 8 bases, and 15 bases had no gene match. This CDR3 is CASQPGGRASWNEQFF. The CDR3 bases are TGTGCCAGTCAGCCTGGCGGGAGGGCCAGTTGGAATGAGCAGTTCTTC.

This clone was recorded a few times. This chain joins TRBV28 and TRBJ1-2; 9 bases are shared with TRBD1. In germline, CDR1 is MDHEN, CDR2 SYDVKM. V lost 6 bases and J lost 0; bases outside the gene matches: 2. The length of the CDR3 is 14 residues. The CDR3 is CASRQGASNYGYTF. CDR3 DNA: TGTGCCAGCAGACAGGGGGCCTCTAACTATGGCTACACCTTC.

The rearrangement joins TRBV29-1 to TRBJ2-5; D may be TRBD1 or TRBD2 (5 bases each). Trimming removed 2 bases at V and 3 bases at J, with 16 bases between. Germline loops: CDR1 SQVTM, CDR2 ANQGSEA. The CDR3 is made up of 15 amino acids. The CDR3 spells CSVERIYRRKETQYF. CDR3 sequence (DNA): TGCAGCGTTGAAAGGATCTACAGGAGGAAAGAGACCCAGTACTTC.

Remarks on this clone: Other DNA sequences in this specimen translate into the identical CDR3. J is TRBJ2-5 and V is TRBV5-1; 10 bases map to TRBD1. Germline V gene sequence: CDR1 SGHRS, CDR2 YFSETQ. V gave up 4 bases and J gave up 5 bases; unmatched junction bases: 8. The CDR3 sequence is 15 residues long. As DNA, the CDR3 is TGCGCCAGCAGCAGAGGACAGGGGGGTGCGGAGACCCAGTACTTC. Its protein product is CASSRGQGGAETQYF.

CDR3 DNA sequence: TGTGCCAGCAGCTTGGTTGCGGCGGAGCCGAACACTGAAGCTTTCTTT. Protein sequence: CASSLVAAEPNTEAFF. This rearrangement joins TRBV5-4 to TRBJ1-1, with D unresolved. The V end was cut by 0 bases, the J end by 1 base, with 13 bases between. Germline V gene lookup returns CDR1 SGHNT and CDR2 YYREEE (reference sequence). The CDR3 contains 16 residues.

The chain has TRBV10-2 and TRBJ1-1; D unclear. CDR1 WSHSY and CDR2 SAAADI come from the germline V gene. V lost 1 base to trimming and J lost 3 bases, with 21 bases between them. The CDR3 spans 18 residues. This CDR3 is CASSEWAAPGWLDTEAFF. DNA for the CDR3: TGCGCCAGCAGTGAGTGGGCAGCACCGGGTTGGTTGGACACTGAAGCTTTCTTT.

The gene calls are TRBV7-2 and TRBJ2-7; TRBD1 might be the D (6 bases). The V end was cut by 3 bases, the J end by 2 bases, with 14 bases between. Germline values: CDR1 SGHTA, CDR2 FQGNSA. The CDR3 covers 15 residues. As DNA, the CDR3 is TGTGCCAGCAGCTTGGTAGGGACACCGGCCTACGAGCAGTACTTC. Translating it yields CASSLVGTPAYEQYF.